These T cell receptor beta chains were read from a single sample in a study of beta chain features in type 1 diabetes. Measured with immunoSEQ multiplex PCR; TCRdb has only the in-frame clones, and not every one. The sample holds more than 150,000 clones, roughly 10% seen once. The sequencing input was central memory CD4+ T cells from blood. These receptor sequences come from a man aged 18 to 30 in good health. The CDR3 runs from the conserved cysteine through the conserved F or W. The D gene is left open where the match is weak. A row's size may be missing; if present it is once, few, many or a size class.

clone_size	j_call	v_call	d_call	cdr3_aa	cdr3_nt
few	TRBJ1-4	TRBV7-9	-	CASSLRLLGNEKLFF	TGTGCCAGCAGCTTACGACTCTTGGGGAATGAAAAACTGTTTTTT
few	TRBJ1-2	TRBV5-1	-	CASSLSGQNYGYTF	TGCGCCAGCAGCTTGTCCGGACAGAACTATGGCTACACCTTC
-	TRBJ2-5	TRBV7-3	-	CASSLEQGHQTQYF	TGTGCCAGCAGCTTAGAACAGGGTCACCAGACCCAGTACTTC
many	TRBJ2-2	TRBV6-1	TRBD1	CASSGRDRGRNTGELFF	TGTGCCAGCAGTGGCCGGGACAGGGGTAGAAACACCGGGGAGCTGTTTTTT
few	TRBJ2-3	TRBV7-9	-	CASSSTSTDTQYF	TGTGCCAGCAGCTCTACTAGCACAGATACGCAGTATTTT
few	TRBJ1-1	TRBV14	TRBD1	CASSQDRGVWAFF	TGTGCCAGCAGCCAGGACAGGGGAGTTTGGGCTTTCTTT
-	TRBJ2-2	TRBV5-1	-	CASSLAASTGELFF	TGCGCCAGCAGCTTGGCCGCCAGCACCGGGGAGCTGTTTTTT
many	TRBJ2-1	TRBV29-1	TRBD2	CSVGLAGNEQFF	TGCAGCGTTGGACTAGCGGGGAATGAGCAGTTCTTC
-	TRBJ2-7	TRBV5-4	TRBD2	CASSKPGLATSYEQYF	TGTGCCAGCAGCAAACCGGGACTAGCGACCTCCTACGAGCAGTACTTC
-	TRBJ1-3	TRBV6-6	-	CASRVAQAPGNTIYF	TGTGCCAGCCGTGTAGCACAGGCGCCTGGAAACACCATATATTTT
-	TRBJ2-5	TRBV7-9	-	CASSLRSPGGETQYF	TGTGCCAGCAGCCTACGGTCTCCCGGAGGAGAGACCCAGTACTTC
-	TRBJ2-7	TRBV7-9	-	CASSLGPGDEQYF	TGTGCCAGCAGCTTAGGCCCTGGGGACGAGCAGTACTTC
-	TRBJ2-7	TRBV7-2	-	CASRTGTKGYEQYF	TGTGCCAGCAGAACAGGGACCAAGGGGTACGAGCAGTACTTC
few	TRBJ1-3	TRBV2	-	CASTRQAGNTIYF	TGTGCCAGCACTCGGCAGGCTGGAAACACCATATATTTT
-	TRBJ1-1	TRBV7-2	-	CASSFTRQADEAFF	TGTGCCAGCAGCTTTACTAGACAGGCAGACGAAGCTTTCTTT
-	TRBJ2-3	TRBV9	-	CASSVGPTTSPADTQYF	TGTGCCAGCAGCGTAGGACCGACGACTAGTCCCGCGGATACGCAGTATTTT
few	TRBJ2-1	TRBV11-3	-	CASSLEGRGEQFF	TGTGCCAGCAGCTTAGAGGGGCGGGGTGAGCAGTTCTTC
-	TRBJ2-7	TRBV14	-	CASSQAVSFYEQYF	TGTGCCAGCAGCCAAGCTGTTAGTTTCTACGAGCAGTACTTC
-	TRBJ1-4	TRBV14	-	CASSAWREGEKLFF	TGTGCCAGCAGCGCTTGGCGAGAAGGTGAAAAACTGTTTTTT
few	TRBJ1-6	TRBV28	-	CASHGDWGNSPLHF	TGTGCCAGCCACGGGGACTGGGGTAATTCACCCCTCCACTTT
many	TRBJ2-1	TRBV14	-	CASSQDWAEQFF	TGTGCCAGCAGCCAAGATTGGGCTGAGCAGTTCTTC
few	TRBJ1-2	TRBV29-1	-	CSVGRMSGYTF	TGCAGCGTAGGCAGGATGAGTGGCTACACCTTC
-	TRBJ2-2	TRBV9	TRBD2	CASTPGLAGAGELFF	TGTGCCTCAACACCGGGACTAGCGGGAGCCGGGGAGCTGTTTTTT
-	TRBJ1-2	TRBV28	-	CASSLWDGYTF	TGTGCCAGCAGTCTGTGGGATGGCTACACCTTC
-	TRBJ2-3	TRBV10-3	-	CAIIAQGAADTQYF	TGTGCCATCATCGCCCAAGGGGCGGCAGATACGCAGTATTTT
-	TRBJ2-3	TRBV4-2	-	CASRGAAGLGADTQYF	TGTGCCAGCAGGGGGGCGGCGGGACTCGGAGCAGATACGCAGTATTTT
-	TRBJ2-2	TRBV9	-	CASSVGFLGRGTGELFF	TGTGCCAGCAGCGTAGGTTTCCTAGGCCGGGGCACCGGGGAGCTGTTTTTT
few	TRBJ2-3	TRBV5-6	-	CASSSGTGRNGDTQYF	TGTGCCAGCAGCTCCGGGACGGGGAGAAATGGAGATACGCAGTATTTT
few	TRBJ2-1	TRBV4-1	TRBD2	CASSQASGRAGSYNEQFF	TGCGCCAGCAGCCAGGCTAGCGGGAGGGCCGGGTCCTACAATGAGCAGTTCTTC
-	TRBJ1-1	TRBV30	-	CAWSGHGQKAEAFF	TGTGCCTGGAGCGGCCACGGACAGAAGGCTGAAGCTTTCTTT
-	TRBJ2-5	TRBV5-4	TRBD1	CASSLEHRGLETQYF	TGTGCCAGCAGCTTGGAACACAGGGGGCTAGAGACCCAGTACTTC
once	TRBJ1-1	TRBV28	TRBD1	CASTLGGGNTEAFF	TGTGCCAGCACCTTAGGGGGCGGTAACACTGAAGCTTTCTTT
few	TRBJ2-6	TRBV5-4	-	CASSFRSTGQTSGANVLTF	TGTGCCAGCAGCTTCCGTTCGACAGGCCAGACCTCTGGGGCCAACGTCCTGACTTTC
few	TRBJ2-3	TRBV4-2	-	CASSQGDSLTDTQYF	TGTGCCAGCAGCCAAGGTGACTCGTTGACAGATACGCAGTATTTT
few	TRBJ1-6	TRBV10-3	-	CAISGGLNSPLHF	TGTGCCATCAGTGGGGGACTAAATTCACCCCTCCACTTT
-	TRBJ1-1	TRBV25-1	-	CASSVLGAGIMNTEAFF	TGTGCCAGCAGTGTCCTAGGGGCTGGGATCATGAACACTGAAGCTTTCTTT
few	TRBJ2-4	TRBV7-9	TRBD1	CASSPTGMNIQYF	TGTGCCAGCAGCCCGACAGGGATGAACATTCAGTACTTC
-	TRBJ2-1	TRBV9	-	CASSVDAIPYNEQFF	TGTGCCAGCAGCGTCGACGCAATCCCATACAATGAGCAGTTCTTC
few	TRBJ2-1	TRBV6-6	-	CASTRARLGFNEQFF	TGTGCCAGCACCCGAGCCCGACTAGGTTTCAATGAGCAGTTCTTC
-	TRBJ2-1	TRBV7-6	TRBD2	CASSLVAKGGYNEQFF	TGTGCCAGCAGCTTAGTGGCCAAGGGAGGGTACAATGAGCAGTTCTTC
few	TRBJ1-1	TRBV7-2	-	CASSSSSGRMNTEAFF	TGTGCCAGCAGCTCGTCGTCGGGACGCATGAACACTGAAGCTTTCTTT
few	TRBJ2-6	TRBV7-2	-	CASSPPGGRANVLTF	TGTGCCAGCAGCCCGCCTGGGGGTAGGGCCAACGTCCTGACTTTC
once	TRBJ1-1	TRBV18	-	CASSPQGSNTEAFF	TGTGCCAGCTCACCACAGGGTTCGAACACTGAAGCTTTCTTT
few	TRBJ1-4	TRBV11-2	TRBD1	CASSSLGQGNEKLFF	TGTGCCAGCAGCTCCCTGGGACAGGGAAATGAAAAACTGTTTTTT
-	TRBJ2-3	TRBV7-3	TRBD2	CASSSLAGGPGTQYF	TGTGCCAGCAGCTCCCTAGCGGGGGGCCCCGGAACGCAGTATTTT
-	TRBJ1-1	TRBV9	-	CASMGDGSEAFF	TGTGCCAGCATGGGGGACGGTTCTGAAGCTTTCTTT
many	TRBJ2-7	TRBV18	-	CASSPRGLSYEQYF	TGTGCCAGCTCACCACGGGGGTTATCCTACGAGCAGTACTTC
-	TRBJ1-6	TRBV30	-	CAWTRTGTSSYNSPLHF	TGTGCCTGGACTAGAACAGGGACCAGCTCCTATAATTCACCCCTCCACTTT
-	TRBJ1-4	TRBV7-2	-	CASSLSRAEEKLFF	TGTGCCAGCAGCTTGTCCAGGGCTGAGGAAAAACTGTTTTTT
-	TRBJ2-1	TRBV7-2	TRBD1	CASSLAHRTGGFNEQFF	TGTGCCAGCAGCTTAGCGCATAGGACAGGGGGCTTCAATGAGCAGTTCTTC
-	TRBJ2-3	TRBV10-3	-	CAISDRSMTQYF	TGTGCCATCAGTGACAGGAGCATGACGCAGTATTTT
few	TRBJ2-7	TRBV29-1	-	CSAATYSYEQYF	TGCAGCGCAGCGACCTATAGCTACGAGCAGTACTTC
-	TRBJ2-1	TRBV9	-	CASSPQTGPYNEQFF	TGTGCCAGCAGCCCCCAGACCGGCCCCTACAATGAGCAGTTCTTC
-	TRBJ1-5	TRBV28	-	CASRVVDQPQHF	TGTGCCAGCAGGGTGGTGGATCAGCCCCAGCATTTT